These 2 T cell receptor beta chains came from one sample sequenced in a study of T-cell reconstitution after alpha-beta-depleted transplantation in children (dated by TCRdb to 2016 to 2017). Library method: PCR. TCRdb lists the instrument as Illumina HiSeq 2500. TCR library preparation used molecular barcoding, with unique molecular identifiers applied to normalize quantification of the TCRbeta repertoire. The public reads were reprocessed in TCRdb via fastp at Q25 and MiXCR, keeping in-frame beta chains. CDR3 protein duplicates are merged, each entry listing the most common genes and DNA. For this sample there are about 420,000 distinct CDR3 sequences; 9.5% to 13% appear just once. 5% to 6.5% of the sample is in the top ten clones. The sequenced sample was PBMCs from the stem cell graft donor, obtained from the stem cell graft. These receptors came from a human donor who donated a stem cell graft to a child with acute myeloid leukemia.

This clonotype was found a few times. This chain links TRBV29-1 with TRBJ1-1; 9 bases are shared with TRBD1. This CDR3 is built from 12 residues. Germline CDR1 reads SQVTM; CDR2 reads ANQGSEA. The ends lost 4 bases at V and 7 bases at J; junction bases unmatched: 4. CDR3 nucleotide sequence: TGCAGCGTTGTGGAGGACAGGGGTGAAGCTTTCTTT. The encoded protein is CSVVEDRGEAFF.

This clonotype turned up a few times. The rearrangement links TRBV20-1 to TRBJ2-5, with 9 bases fitting TRBD2. CDR3 size: 16 residues. Looked up from germline, CDR1 is DFQATT and CDR2 is SNEGSKA (reference sequence). V was clipped by 4 bases and J by 5 bases; unmatched bases: 14. CDR3 loop: CSATDGSGGLFETQYF. CDR3 bases: TGCAGTGCTACTGATGGAAGCGGGGGGCTTTTTGAGACCCAGTACTTC.